The 15 T cell receptor beta chains reported below all come from one sample, sequenced in a study of T cells after yellow fever vaccination. TCRdb used MiXCR to reprocess the 5' RACE reads, holding one entry per CDR3 protein. The sample has 400,000 to 650,000 distinct CDR3 sequences; 20% to 25% are singletons. This sample comprised PBMCs, obtained roughly 20 days after the first yellow fever vaccination. All receptors come from a young man who received the YFV17D yellow fever vaccine.

This clonotype was detected only a few times. V usage is TRBV12-3 or TRBV12-4 and J usage is TRBJ2-1, with unresolved D. The V end was cut by 0 bases, the J end by 3 bases, with 6 bases between. The CDR3 has 14 residues. CDR3 region: CASSLATDYNEQFF. CDR3 bases: TGTGCCAGCAGTTTAGCCACGGACTACAATGAGCAGTTCTTC.

This clonotype was counted only a few times. V usage is TRBV29-1 and J usage is TRBJ1-1; 8 nucleotides line up with TRBD1. The CDR3 is 14 amino acids. Germline CDR1 SQVTM, CDR2 ANQGSEA. The J segment lost 10 bases and the V segment lost 4 bases, leaving 14 bases of the junction unmatched. CDR3 nucleotides: TGCAGCGTTGGCGAAGGGACAGGAGAGAGTACAGCTTTCTTT. Protein product: CSVGEGTGESTAFF.

This chain uses TRBV5-4 with TRBJ2-2, with 7 bases matching TRBD2. With V trimmed by 6 bases and J by 3 bases, 14 bases remained unmatched. Germline V gene lookup returns CDR1 SGHNT and CDR2 YYREEE (reference sequence). This CDR3 comprises 17 residues. CDR3 in DNA: TGTGCCAGCACCCCGTCAAGCGGGGAGGGTTACACCGGGGAGCTGTTTTTT. It translates to CASTPSSGEGYTGELFF.

The table lists this clonotype with a few counts. The CDR3 DNA reads as TGCGCCAGCAGCCAAGGATGGGTTGGATCCGGGAATCAGCCCCAGCATTTT. It specifies CASSQGWVGSGNQPQHF. The chain combines TRBV4-1 with TRBJ1-5; D is unclear. Germline V gives CDR1 MGHRA, CDR2 YSYEKL. V was trimmed by 1 base and J by 4 bases, leaving 17 bases between them. The CDR3 length is 17 residues.

This clonotype was detected many times. The chain employs TRBV20-1 and TRBJ2-5; D remains ambiguous. Germline V gene sequence: CDR1 DFQATT, CDR2 SNEGSKA (reference sequence). Trimming shortened V by 1 base and J by 5 bases, and 17 bases separated the two germline ends. There are 15 residues in the CDR3. The CDR3 coding sequence is TGCAGTGCTAGAGCTGTGGTTGAACAGTTGGAGACCCAGTACTTC. Its translation: CSARAVVEQLETQYF.

This chain uses TRBV7-9 with TRBJ2-1; 7 bases fit TRBD2. V lost 4 bases and J lost 2; bases outside the gene matches: 8. Germline-derived CDR1 and CDR2 are SEHNR and FQNEAQ (reference sequence). The CDR3 extends over 16 amino acids. CDR3 nucleotide sequence: TGTGCCAGCAGCTGGGGGGGACCCCGGGCCTACAATGAGCAGTTCTTC. Encoded protein: CASSWGGPRAYNEQFF.

This clonotype was seen only a few times. The V call is TRBV7-2, the J call TRBJ2-1, with TRBD2 matching 8 bases. Germline lookup yields CDR1 SGHTA and CDR2 FQGNSA. This CDR3 is built from 16 residues. V dropped 2 bases and J dropped 5; count of bases not matched to a gene: 8. In DNA, the CDR3 is TGTGCCAGCAGCTTATATATGAGCGGGGGACACAATGAGCAGTTCTTC. Translated, it gives CASSLYMSGGHNEQFF.

The genes are TRBV7-3 and TRBJ2-1; D remains ambiguous. Per germline, CDR1 SGHTA and CDR2 FQGTGA. The CDR3 length is 13 residues. V shed 4 bases and J shed 9 bases, with 13 bases lying between them. As DNA, the CDR3 is TGTGCCAGCAGCTCGTCCGGTTCTAGTGAGCAGTTCTTC. It is translated as CASSSSGSSEQFF.

The rearrangement uses TRBV5-1 and TRBJ2-1, with 7 bases fitting TRBD2. The V gene's germline CDR1 is SGHRS and CDR2 YFSETQ. CDR3 length: 16 residues. J lost 3 bases, V lost 3 bases, and 9 bases had no gene match. CDR3 sequence reads: CASSSGIGLDYNEQFF. Written as DNA, the CDR3 is TGCGCCAGCAGCTCAGGGATAGGACTAGACTACAATGAGCAGTTCTTC.

The chain couples TRBV7-2 to TRBJ2-5; weak D call: TRBD2 (5 bases). The ends were cut back, 1 base at V and 7 bases at J, with 19 bases in the middle. The CDR3 is made up of 16 amino acids. The V gene's germline CDR1 is SGHTA and CDR2 FQGNSA. This CDR3 is CASSLGPARGLVTQYF. CDR3 nucleotides: TGTGCCAGCAGCTTAGGACCCGCCCGAGGGTTAGTGACCCAGTACTTC.

This clonotype was counted a few times. The chain couples TRBV28 to TRBJ2-3; D possibly uses TRBD1 or TRBD2 (5 bases each). Germline-derived CDR1 and CDR2 are MDHEN and SYDVKM. The CDR3 consists of 15 residues. V lost 6 bases and J lost 3, with 16 bases in between. The CDR3 region is CASSPWGMGTDTQYF. The CDR3 region has the DNA TGTGCCAGCAGCCCGTGGGGGATGGGGACAGATACGCAGTATTTT.

V is TRBV20-1 and J is TRBJ1-2; 8 bases are a match to TRBD1. V trimming: 3 bases; J trimming: 2 bases; junction bases outside the gene matches: 2. This CDR3 spans 13 amino acids. Looked up from germline, CDR1 is DFQATT and CDR2 is SNEGSKA (reference sequence). The chain's CDR3 is CSARDRENYGYTF. CDR3 DNA sequence: TGCAGTGCTAGGGACAGGGAAAACTATGGCTACACCTTC.

In its sample, this clonotype was seen a few times. This rearrangement joins TRBV4-1 to TRBJ2-2; no clear D gene. The length of the CDR3 is 13 residues. Germline V gene lookup returns CDR1 MGHRA and CDR2 YSYEKL. Trimming shortened V by 4 bases and J by 7 bases, and 10 bases separated the two germline ends. CDR3 nucleotide sequence: TGCGCCAGCAGCCTCCAGGTCGTCGGGGAGCTGTTTTTT. Protein: CASSLQVVGELFF.

The CDR3 DNA is TGTGCCAGCAGTTACTGGGGGTCTCAGAACGAGCAGTACTTC. Its translation: CASSYWGSQNEQYF. J is TRBJ2-7 and V is TRBV6-2 or TRBV6-3, with D perhaps TRBD1 or TRBD2 (5 bases each). The CDR3 is 14 residues long. V lost 1 base to trimming and J lost 5 bases, with 12 bases between them. Germline loops: CDR1 MNHEY, CDR2 SVGEGT.

At least ten counts were recorded for this clonotype. V usage is TRBV27 and J usage is TRBJ1-1; D call uncertain. V dropped 3 bases and J dropped 1 base, with 9 bases sitting between them. Germline CDR1 is MNHEY and CDR2 is SMNVEV (reference sequence). The CDR3 extends over 14 amino acids. The CDR3 DNA reads TGTGCCAGCAGTTTGCGGCGGGAGAACACTGAAGCTTTCTTT. It encodes CASSLRRENTEAFF.